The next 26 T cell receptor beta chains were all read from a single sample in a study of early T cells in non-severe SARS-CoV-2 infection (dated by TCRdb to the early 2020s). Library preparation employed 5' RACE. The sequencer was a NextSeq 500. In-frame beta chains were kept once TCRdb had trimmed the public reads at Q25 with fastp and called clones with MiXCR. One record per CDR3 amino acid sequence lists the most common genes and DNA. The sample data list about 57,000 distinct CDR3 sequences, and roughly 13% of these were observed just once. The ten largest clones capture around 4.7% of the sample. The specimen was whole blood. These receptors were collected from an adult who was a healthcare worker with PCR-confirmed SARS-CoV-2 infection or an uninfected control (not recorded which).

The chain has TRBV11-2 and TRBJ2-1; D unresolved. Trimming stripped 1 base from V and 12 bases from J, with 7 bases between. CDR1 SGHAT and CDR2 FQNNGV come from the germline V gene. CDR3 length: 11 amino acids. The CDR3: CASSLGGAQFF. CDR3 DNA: TGTGCCAGCAGCTTAGGAGGTGCGCAGTTCTTC.

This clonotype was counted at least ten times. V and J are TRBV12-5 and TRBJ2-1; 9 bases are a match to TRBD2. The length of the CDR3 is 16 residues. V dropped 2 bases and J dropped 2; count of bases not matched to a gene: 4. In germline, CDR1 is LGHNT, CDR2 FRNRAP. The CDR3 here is CASGLQAGGTYNEQFF. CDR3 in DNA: TGTGCTAGTGGTTTGCAAGCGGGGGGAACCTACAATGAGCAGTTCTTC.

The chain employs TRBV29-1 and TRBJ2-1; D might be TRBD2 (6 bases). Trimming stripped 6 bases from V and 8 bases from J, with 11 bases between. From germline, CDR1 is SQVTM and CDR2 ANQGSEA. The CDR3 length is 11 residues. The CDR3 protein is CSVQTSYEQFF. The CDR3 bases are TGCAGCGTGCAGACTAGTTATGAGCAGTTCTTC.

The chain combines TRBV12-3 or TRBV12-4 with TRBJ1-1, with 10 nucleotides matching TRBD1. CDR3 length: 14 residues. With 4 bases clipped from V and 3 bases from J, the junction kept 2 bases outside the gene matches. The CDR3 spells CASSWTGGDTEAFF. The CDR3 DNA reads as TGTGCCAGCAGTTGGACAGGGGGAGACACTGAAGCTTTCTTT.

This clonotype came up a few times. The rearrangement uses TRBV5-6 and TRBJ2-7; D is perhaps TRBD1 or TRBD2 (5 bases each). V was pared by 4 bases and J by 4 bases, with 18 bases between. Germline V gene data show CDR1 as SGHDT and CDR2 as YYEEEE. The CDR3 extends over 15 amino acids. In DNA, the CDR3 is TGTGCCAGCAGCCCTCAGGCCGGGGCTTTGTACGAGCAGTACTTC. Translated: CASSPQAGALYEQYF.

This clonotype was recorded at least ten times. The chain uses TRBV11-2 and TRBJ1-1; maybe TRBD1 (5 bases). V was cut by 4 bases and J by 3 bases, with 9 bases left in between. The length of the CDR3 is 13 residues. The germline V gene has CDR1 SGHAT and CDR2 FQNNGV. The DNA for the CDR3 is TGTGCCAGCAGCTCGGGACTGTACACTGAAGCTTTCTTT. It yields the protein CASSSGLYTEAFF.

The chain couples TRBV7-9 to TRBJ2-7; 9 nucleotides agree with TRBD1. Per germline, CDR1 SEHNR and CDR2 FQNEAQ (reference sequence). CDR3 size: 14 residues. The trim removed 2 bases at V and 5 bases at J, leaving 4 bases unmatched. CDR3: CASSLRDRAHEQYF. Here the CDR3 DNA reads TGTGCCAGCAGCTTAAGGGACAGGGCCCACGAGCAGTACTTC.

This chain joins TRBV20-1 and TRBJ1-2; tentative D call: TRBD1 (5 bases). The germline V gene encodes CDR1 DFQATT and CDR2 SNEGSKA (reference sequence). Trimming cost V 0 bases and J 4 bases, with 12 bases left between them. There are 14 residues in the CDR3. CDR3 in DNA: TGCAGTGCTAGAGATCGGGGGACGTCCTATGGCTACACCTTC. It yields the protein CSARDRGTSYGYTF.

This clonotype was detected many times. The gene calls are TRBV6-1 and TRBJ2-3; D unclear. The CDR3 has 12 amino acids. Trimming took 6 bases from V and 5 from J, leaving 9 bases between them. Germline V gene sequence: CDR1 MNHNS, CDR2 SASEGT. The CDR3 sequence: CASRGRRDTQYF. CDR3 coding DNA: TGTGCCAGCAGGGGAAGGAGAGATACGCAGTATTTT.

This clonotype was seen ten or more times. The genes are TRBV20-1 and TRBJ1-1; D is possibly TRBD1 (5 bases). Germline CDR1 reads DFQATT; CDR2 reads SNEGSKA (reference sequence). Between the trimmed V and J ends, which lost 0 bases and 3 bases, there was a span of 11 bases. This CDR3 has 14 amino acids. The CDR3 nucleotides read TGCAGTGCTAGAGAGGGACGGGGACACACTGAAGCTTTCTTT. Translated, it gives CSAREGRGHTEAFF.

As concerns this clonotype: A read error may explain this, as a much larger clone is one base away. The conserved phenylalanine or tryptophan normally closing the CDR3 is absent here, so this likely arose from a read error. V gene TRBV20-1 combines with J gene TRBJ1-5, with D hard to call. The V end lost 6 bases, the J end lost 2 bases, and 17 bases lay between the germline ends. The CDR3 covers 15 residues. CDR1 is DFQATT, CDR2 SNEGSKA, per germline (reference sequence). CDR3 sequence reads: CSALLRSGGNQPQHL. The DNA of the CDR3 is TGCAGTGCGCTACTGCGGAGTGGGGGCAATCAGCCCCAGCATCTT.

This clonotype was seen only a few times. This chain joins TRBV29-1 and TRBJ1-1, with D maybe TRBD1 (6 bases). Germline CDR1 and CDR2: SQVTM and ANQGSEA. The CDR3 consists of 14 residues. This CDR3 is CRAASPGVGTEAFF. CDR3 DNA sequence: TGCAGAGCCGCCTCCCCAGGGGTAGGGACTGAAGCTTTCTTT.

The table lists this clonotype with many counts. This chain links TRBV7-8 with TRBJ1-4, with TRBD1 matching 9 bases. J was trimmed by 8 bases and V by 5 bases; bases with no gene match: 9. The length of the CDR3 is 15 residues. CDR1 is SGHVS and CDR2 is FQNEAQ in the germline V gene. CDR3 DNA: TGTGCCAGCAGCGCCACAGGGGGCTTTCGGGAAAAACTGTTTTTT. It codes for CASSATGGFREKLFF.

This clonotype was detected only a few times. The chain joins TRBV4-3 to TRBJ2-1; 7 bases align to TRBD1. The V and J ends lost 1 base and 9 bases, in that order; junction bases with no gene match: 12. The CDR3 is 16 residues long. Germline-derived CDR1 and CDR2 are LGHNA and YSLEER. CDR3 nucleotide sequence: TGCGCCAGCAGCCAAGGGGGCAGGGGGAAGTATACTGAGCAGTTCTTC. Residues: CASSQGGRGKYTEQFF.

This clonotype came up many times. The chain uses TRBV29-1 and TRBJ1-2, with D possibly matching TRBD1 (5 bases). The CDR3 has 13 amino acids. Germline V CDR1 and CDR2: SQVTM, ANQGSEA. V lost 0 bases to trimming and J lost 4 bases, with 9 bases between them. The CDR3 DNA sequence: TGCAGCGTTGAAGATGCCGACAGCTATGGCTACACCTTC. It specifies CSVEDADSYGYTF.

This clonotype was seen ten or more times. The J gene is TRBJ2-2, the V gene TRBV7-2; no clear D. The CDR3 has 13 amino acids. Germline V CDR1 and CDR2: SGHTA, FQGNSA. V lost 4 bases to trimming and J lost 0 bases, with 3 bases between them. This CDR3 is CASSSPNTGELFF. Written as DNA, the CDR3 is TGTGCCAGCAGCTCACCGAACACCGGGGAGCTGTTTTTT.

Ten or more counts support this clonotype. CDR3 in DNA: TGCAGTGCTAGAGTCCAGGGATCGAACACTGAAGCTTTCTTT. Amino acids: CSARVQGSNTEAFF. The V and J genes are TRBV20-1 and TRBJ1-1; D is perhaps TRBD1 (5 bases). With 1 base removed from V and 1 base from J, the gap between germline ends came to 10 bases. Germline CDR1 is DFQATT and CDR2 is SNEGSKA (reference sequence). The CDR3 extends over 14 amino acids.

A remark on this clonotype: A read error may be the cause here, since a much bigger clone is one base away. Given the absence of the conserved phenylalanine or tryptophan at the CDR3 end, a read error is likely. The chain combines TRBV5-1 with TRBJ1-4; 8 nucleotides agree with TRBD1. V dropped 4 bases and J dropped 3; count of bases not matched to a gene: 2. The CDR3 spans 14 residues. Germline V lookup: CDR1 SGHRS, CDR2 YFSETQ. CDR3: CASSRQGPNEKLFS. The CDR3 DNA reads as TGCGCCAGCAGCCGACAGGGGCCTAATGAAAAACTGTTTTCT.

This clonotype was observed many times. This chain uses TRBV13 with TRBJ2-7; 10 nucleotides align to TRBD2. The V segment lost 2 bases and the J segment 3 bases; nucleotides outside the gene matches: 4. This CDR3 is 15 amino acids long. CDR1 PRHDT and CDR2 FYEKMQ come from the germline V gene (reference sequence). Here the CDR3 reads CASSLWTSGDYEQYF. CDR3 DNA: TGTGCCAGCAGCTTATGGACTAGCGGTGACTACGAGCAGTACTTC.

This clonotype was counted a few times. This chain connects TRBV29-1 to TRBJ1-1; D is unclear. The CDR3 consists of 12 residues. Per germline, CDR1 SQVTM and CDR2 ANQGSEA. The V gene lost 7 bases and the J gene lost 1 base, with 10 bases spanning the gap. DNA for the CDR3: TGCAGCGGCGAAGGAGAGAACACTGAAGCTTTCTTT. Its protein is CSGEGENTEAFF.

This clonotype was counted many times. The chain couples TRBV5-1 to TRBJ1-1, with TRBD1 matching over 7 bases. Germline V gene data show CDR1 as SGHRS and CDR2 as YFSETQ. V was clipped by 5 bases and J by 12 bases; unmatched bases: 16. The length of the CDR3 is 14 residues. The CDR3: CASRLTPATGLSFF. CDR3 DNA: TGCGCCAGCAGGCTGACTCCCGCGACAGGGTTATCTTTCTTT.

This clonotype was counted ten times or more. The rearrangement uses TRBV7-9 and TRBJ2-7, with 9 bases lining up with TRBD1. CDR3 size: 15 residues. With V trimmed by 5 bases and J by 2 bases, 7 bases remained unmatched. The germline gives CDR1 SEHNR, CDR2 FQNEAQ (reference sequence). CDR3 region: CASSPTGQGAYEQYF. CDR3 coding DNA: TGTGCCAGCAGCCCAACGGGACAGGGCGCCTACGAGCAGTACTTC.

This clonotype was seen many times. As DNA, the CDR3 is TGTGCCAGCAGTGAGGCCTTTGGGGCCAACGTCCTGACTTTC. This sequence encodes CASSEAFGANVLTF. This rearrangement joins TRBV25-1 to TRBJ2-6; D gene uncertain. CDR1 is MGHDK and CDR2 is SYGVNS in the germline V gene. Trimming shortened V by 3 bases and J by 3 bases, and 6 bases separated the two germline ends. The CDR3 is made up of 14 amino acids.

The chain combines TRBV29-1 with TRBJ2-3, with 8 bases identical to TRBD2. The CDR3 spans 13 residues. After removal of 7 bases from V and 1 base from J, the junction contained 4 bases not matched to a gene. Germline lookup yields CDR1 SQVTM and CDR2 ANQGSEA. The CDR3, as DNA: TGCAGCGGAGCGGGGGACCGCACAGATACGCAGTATTTT. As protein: CSGAGDRTDTQYF.

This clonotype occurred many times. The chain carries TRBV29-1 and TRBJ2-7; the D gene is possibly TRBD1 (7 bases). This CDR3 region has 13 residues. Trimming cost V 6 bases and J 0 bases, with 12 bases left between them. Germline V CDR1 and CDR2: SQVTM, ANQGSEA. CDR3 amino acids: CSVRGTVSYEQYF. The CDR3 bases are TGCAGCGTGCGCGGGACAGTCTCCTACGAGCAGTACTTC.

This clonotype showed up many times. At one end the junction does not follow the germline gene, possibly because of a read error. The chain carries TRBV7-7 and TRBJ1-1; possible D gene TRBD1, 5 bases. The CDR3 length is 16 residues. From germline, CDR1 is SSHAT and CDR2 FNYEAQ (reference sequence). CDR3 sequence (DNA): TGTGCTAGCAGCCCGCTAAGTGGGGGGATGAACACTGAAGCTTTCTTT. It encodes CASSPLSGGMNTEAFF.